The clone carrying this TCR beta chain occurred a few times. Its antigen is unknown. This CDR3 is built from 14 residues. The trim removed 5 bases at V and 1 base at J, leaving 4 bases unmatched. Germline V gene lookup returns CDR1 SGHTS and CDR2 YDEGEE. The PCR employed 60 Vbeta primers together with 13 Jbeta primers. Produced via immunoSEQ multiplex PCR; TCRdb's table is partial and in-frame only. The sample has about 95,000 clones, about 73% seen once. These data originate in a study of cytomegalovirus exposure and HLA in healthy donors. Overall study results and limits: Sequencing probably produced one cluster of sequence variants that were highly shared. CMV serostatus stood as the only immune exposure information on hand.

The clonotype comes from a woman in her forties or fifties in good health and CMV-seropositive. The chain links TRBV5-8 to TRBJ1-1; 8 bases are shared with TRBD1. The sequencing sample was made of PBMCs. CDR3 loop: CASRPGTGNTEAFF. The CDR3 DNA reads as TGTGCCAGCAGGCCCGGGACAGGGAACACTGAAGCTTTCTTT.